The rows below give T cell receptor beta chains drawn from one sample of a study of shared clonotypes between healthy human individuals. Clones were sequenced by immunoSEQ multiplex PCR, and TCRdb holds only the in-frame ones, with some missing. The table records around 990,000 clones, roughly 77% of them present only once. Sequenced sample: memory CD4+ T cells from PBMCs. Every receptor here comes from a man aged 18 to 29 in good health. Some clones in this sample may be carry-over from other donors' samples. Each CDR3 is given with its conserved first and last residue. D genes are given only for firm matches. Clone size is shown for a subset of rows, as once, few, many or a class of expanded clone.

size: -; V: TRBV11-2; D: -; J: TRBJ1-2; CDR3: CASSFSDSTNYGYTF; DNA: TGTGCCAGCAGCTTTAGTGACAGCACTAACTATGGCTACACCTTC
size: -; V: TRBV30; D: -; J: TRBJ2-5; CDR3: CAWSPKETQYF; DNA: TGTGCCTGGAGTCCCAAGGAGACCCAGTACTTC
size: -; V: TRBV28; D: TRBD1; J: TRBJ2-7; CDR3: CASSESRQGTYEQYF; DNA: TGTGCCAGCAGTGAGTCTCGACAGGGCACCTACGAGCAGTACTTC
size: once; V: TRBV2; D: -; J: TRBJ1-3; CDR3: CATRPQGPGNTIYF; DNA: TGTGCCACGCGGCCCCAGGGACCTGGAAACACCATATATTTT
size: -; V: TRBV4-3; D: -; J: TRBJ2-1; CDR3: CASSQVAGTGNEQFF; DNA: TGCGCCAGCAGCCAAGTCGCTGGGACGGGCAATGAGCAGTTCTTC
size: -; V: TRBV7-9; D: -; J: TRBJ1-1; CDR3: CASSLSEGYTEAFF; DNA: TGTGCCAGCAGCTTATCGGAGGGGTACACTGAAGCTTTCTTT
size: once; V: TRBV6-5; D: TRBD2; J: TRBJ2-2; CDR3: CASRRTSRYTGELFF; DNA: TGTGCCAGCAGGCGGACTAGCAGATACACCGGGGAGCTGTTTTTT
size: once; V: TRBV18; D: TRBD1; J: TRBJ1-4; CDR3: CASSRTGTGAEKLFF; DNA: TGTGCCAGCTCACGTACCGGGACAGGGGCCGAAAAACTGTTTTTT
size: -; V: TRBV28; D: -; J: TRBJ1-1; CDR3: CASSLVALNTEAFF; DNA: TGTGCCAGCAGTTTAGTTGCCCTTAACACTGAAGCTTTCTTT
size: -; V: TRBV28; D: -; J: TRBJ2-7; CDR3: CASSLSGFYEQYF; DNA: TGTGCCAGCAGTTTGAGCGGGTTCTACGAGCAGTACTTC
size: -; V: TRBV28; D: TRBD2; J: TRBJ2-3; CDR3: CASSLGGSGADTQYF; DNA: TGTGCCAGCAGCCTGGGGGGGAGTGGCGCAGATACGCAGTATTTT
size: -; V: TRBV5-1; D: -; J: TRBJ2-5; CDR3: CASSLVPSGETQYF; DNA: TGCGCCAGCAGCTTGGTTCCATCCGGGGAGACCCAGTACTTC
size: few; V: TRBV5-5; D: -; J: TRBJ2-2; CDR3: CSPGELFF; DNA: TGTAGCCCCGGGGAGCTGTTTTTT
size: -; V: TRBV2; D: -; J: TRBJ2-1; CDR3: CASSLVNRQFF; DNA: TGTGCCAGCAGTCTGGTGAATAGGCAGTTCTTC
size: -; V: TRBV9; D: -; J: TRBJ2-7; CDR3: CASSVGSQGYEQYF; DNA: TGTGCCAGCAGCGTAGGAAGTCAGGGCTACGAGCAGTACTTC
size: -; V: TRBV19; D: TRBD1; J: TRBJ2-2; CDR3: CASSVHRGTGELFF; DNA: TGTGCCAGTAGTGTCCACAGGGGGACCGGGGAGCTGTTTTTT
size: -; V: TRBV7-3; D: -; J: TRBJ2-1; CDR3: CASSFGPAAGNEQFF; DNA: TGTGCCAGCAGCTTTGGTCCCGCCGCGGGTAATGAGCAGTTCTTC
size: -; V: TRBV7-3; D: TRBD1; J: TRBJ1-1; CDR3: CASKLRQGDTEAFF; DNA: TGTGCCAGCAAACTTCGACAGGGGGACACTGAAGCTTTCTTT
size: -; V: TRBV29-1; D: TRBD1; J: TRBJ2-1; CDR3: CSMETGANPYNEQFF; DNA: TGCAGCATGGAGACAGGGGCTAACCCCTACAATGAGCAGTTCTTC
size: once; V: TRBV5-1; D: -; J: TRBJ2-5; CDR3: CASSDPRYQETQYF; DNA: TGCGCCAGCAGTGACCCGAGGTACCAAGAGACCCAGTACTTC
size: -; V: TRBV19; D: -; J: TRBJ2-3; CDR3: CASSKRTALSTDTQYF; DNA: TGTGCCAGTAGTAAACGGACAGCGCTTAGCACAGATACGCAGTATTTT
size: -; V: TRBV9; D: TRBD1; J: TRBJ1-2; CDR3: CASSVGKDRGGVNYGYTF; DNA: TGTGCCAGCAGCGTAGGGAAGGACAGGGGAGGTGTTAACTATGGCTACACCTTC
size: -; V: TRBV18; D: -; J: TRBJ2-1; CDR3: CASSPPGGNTYNEQFF; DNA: TGTGCCAGCTCACCACCTGGGGGTAATACCTACAATGAGCAGTTCTTC
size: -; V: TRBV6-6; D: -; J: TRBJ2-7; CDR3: CASSYRGEGAYEQYF; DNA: TGTGCCAGCAGTTATAGGGGGGAGGGCGCGTACGAGCAGTACTTC
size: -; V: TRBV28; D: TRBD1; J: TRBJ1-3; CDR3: CASRSGTAQVDDTIYF; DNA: TGTGCCAGCAGATCCGGGACAGCTCAAGTGGATGACACCATATATTTT
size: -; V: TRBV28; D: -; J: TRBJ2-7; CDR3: CASSLPWANYEQYF; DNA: TGTGCCAGCAGCCTGCCTTGGGCGAACTACGAGCAGTACTTC
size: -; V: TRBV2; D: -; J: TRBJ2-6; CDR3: CASRDRSGANVLTF; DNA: TGTGCCAGCAGAGACCGCTCTGGGGCCAACGTCCTGACTTTC
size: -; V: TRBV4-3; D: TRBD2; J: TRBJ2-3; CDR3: CASSQDRTSGSTDTQYF; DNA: TGCGCCAGCAGCCAAGATCGAACTAGCGGGAGCACAGATACGCAGTATTTT
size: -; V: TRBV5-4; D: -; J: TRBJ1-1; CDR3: CASSGGGFRNTEAFF; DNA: TGTGCCAGCAGCGGGGGGGGTTTTCGGAACACTGAAGCTTTCTTT
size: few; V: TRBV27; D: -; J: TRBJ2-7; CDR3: CASSLSGGPGEQYF; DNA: TGTGCCAGCAGTTTATCCGGGGGCCCGGGCGAGCAGTACTTC
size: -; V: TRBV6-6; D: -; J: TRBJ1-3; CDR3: CASSYRGNTIYF; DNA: TGTGCCAGCAGTTACCGTGGAAACACCATATATTTT
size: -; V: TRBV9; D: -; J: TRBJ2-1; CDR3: CASSRGDGEQFF; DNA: TGTGCCAGCAGTAGGGGTGACGGTGAGCAGTTCTTC
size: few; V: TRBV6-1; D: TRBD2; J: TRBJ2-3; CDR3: CASSEASYFAGVSTDTQYF; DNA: TGTGCCAGCAGTGAAGCGTCATATTTCGCGGGAGTTAGCACAGATACGCAGTATTTT
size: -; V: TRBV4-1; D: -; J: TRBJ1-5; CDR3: CASSQEDVLPQHF; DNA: TGCGCCAGCAGCCAAGAAGATGTCTTGCCCCAGCATTTT
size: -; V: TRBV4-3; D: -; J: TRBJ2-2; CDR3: CASSQESVQGSNTGELFF; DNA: TGCGCCAGCAGCCAAGAGTCGGTCCAGGGTTCAAACACCGGGGAGCTGTTTTTT
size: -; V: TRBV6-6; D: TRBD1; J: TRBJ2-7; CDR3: CASRTGVIDVEQYF; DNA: TGTGCCAGCAGGACAGGGGTTATTGACGTCGAGCAGTACTTC
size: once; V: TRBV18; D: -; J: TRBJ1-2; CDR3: CASSPTDDPNYGYTF; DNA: TGTGCCAGCTCACCGACGGACGATCCGAACTATGGCTACACCTTC
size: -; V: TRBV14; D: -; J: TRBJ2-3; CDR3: CASSPWGSAATDTQYF; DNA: TGTGCCAGCAGCCCTTGGGGTAGCGCCGCCACAGATACGCAGTATTTT
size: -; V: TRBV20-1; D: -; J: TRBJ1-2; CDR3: CSAIPTYGYTF; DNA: TGCAGTGCGATCCCTACCTATGGCTACACCTTC
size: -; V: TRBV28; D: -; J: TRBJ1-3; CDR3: CASSTVGNTIYF; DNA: TGTGCCAGCAGCACAGTCGGAAACACCATATATTTT
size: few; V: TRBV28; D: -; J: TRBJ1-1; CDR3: CASTKIGRVNTEAFF; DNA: TGTGCCAGCACCAAGATCGGAAGGGTGAACACTGAAGCTTTCTTT
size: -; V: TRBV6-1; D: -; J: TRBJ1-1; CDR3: CASSERGWFDEAFF; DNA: TGTGCCAGCAGTGAAAGGGGGTGGTTCGATGAAGCTTTCTTT
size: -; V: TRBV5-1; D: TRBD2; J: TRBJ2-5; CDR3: CASRGSAGGVETQYF; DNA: TGCGCCAGCAGGGGCTCAGCGGGAGGGGTTGAGACCCAGTACTTC
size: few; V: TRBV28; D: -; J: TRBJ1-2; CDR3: CASSWGAYGYTF; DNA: TGTGCCAGCAGTTGGGGGGCCTATGGCTACACCTTC
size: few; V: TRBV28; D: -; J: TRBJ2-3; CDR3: CATMTSRMGLDTQYF; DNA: TGTGCCACAATGACTAGTCGGATGGGGCTAGATACGCAGTATTTT
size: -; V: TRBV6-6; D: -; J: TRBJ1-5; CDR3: CASTQSGTPNQPQHF; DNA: TGTGCCAGCACCCAATCCGGGACACCAAATCAGCCCCAGCATTTT
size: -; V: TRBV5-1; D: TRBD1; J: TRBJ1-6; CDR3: CASSAGTGGDSPLHF; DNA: TGCGCCAGCAGCGCCGGGACAGGTGGCGACTCACCCCTCCACTTT